The clone carrying this TCR beta chain came up once. Its antigen is undetermined. The data were obtained in a study of cytomegalovirus exposure and HLA in healthy donors. Germline values: CDR1 SGHTA, CDR2 FQGNSA. With 1 base removed from V and 1 base from J, the gap between germline ends came to 7 bases. The CDR3 consists of 15 residues. This PCR relied on a set of 60 Vbeta primers and 13 Jbeta primers. Data came from immunoSEQ multiplex PCR; TCRdb stores just in-frame clones and leaves some out. In the table there are over 150,000 clones, approximately 73% of which are singletons. Study-level points and caveats: Only CMV serostatus was available as immune exposure information.

The chain carries TRBV7-2 and TRBJ2-2; D is perhaps TRBD1 (5 bases). The TCR originated in a man between 45 and 60 years old in good health and CMV-seronegative. Sequencing input: PBMCs. The CDR3 DNA reads as TGTGCCAGCAGCTTAGGACAGTGGAACACCGGGGAGCTGTTTTTT. This gives the protein CASSLGQWNTGELFF. The whole variable domain, remainder taken from reference TRBV7-2 and TRBJ2-2, is GAGVSQSPSNKVTEKGKDVELRCDPISGHTALYWYRQSLGQGLEFLIYFQGNSAPDKSGLPSDRFSAERTGGSVSTLTIQRTQQEDSAVYLCASSLGQWNTGELFFGEGSRLTVL.